The 21 T cell receptor beta chains in this list originate from one sample, sequenced in a study of OX40 agonist ivuxolimab in advanced cancers. The method was immunoSEQ multiplex PCR; TCRdb's version includes in-frame clones alone and lacks a portion of them. The table shows 50,000 to 65,000 clones, with 70% to 90% occurring only once. The sample consisted of CD4+ or CD8+ T cells sorted from blood, taken in a trial of the OX40 agonist ivuxolimab. These receptors all stem from an adult with an advanced solid tumor such as melanoma, head and neck, liver or kidney cancer.

The CDR3 DNA is TGCGCCAGCAGCCAAGAGTTCGGGGCGGGTAATTCACCCCTCCACTTT. Its translation: CASSQEFGAGNSPLHF. The chain has TRBV4-3 and TRBJ1-6; a weak D match, TRBD1 (5 bases). CDR1 is LGHNA, CDR2 YSLEER, per germline. This CDR3 is built from 16 residues. The V and J ends lost 0 bases and 6 bases respectively, with 12 bases between them.

The chain recombines TRBV18 with TRBJ2-2; 11 bases are shared with TRBD2. This CDR3 has 16 residues. Germline CDR1 and CDR2: KGHSH and LQKENI. Germline trimming cut 3 bases from V and 4 bases from J; bases unmatched to any gene: 4. This CDR3 is CASSPLAGGATGELFF. As DNA, the CDR3 is TGTGCCAGCTCACCCCTAGCGGGGGGAGCCACCGGGGAGCTGTTTTTT. Filled out from reference TRBV18 and TRBJ2-2, the complete variable domain reads NAGVMQNPRHLVRRRGQEARLRCSPMKGHSHVYWYRQLPEEGLKFMVYLQKENIIDESGMPKERFSAEFPKEGPSILRIQQVVRGDSAAYFCASSPLAGGATGELFFGEGSRLTVL.

The genes are TRBV15 and TRBJ1-4; D not resolved. The germline V gene has CDR1 LNHNV and CDR2 YYDKDF (reference sequence). The V end was cut by 3 bases, the J end by 7 bases, with 21 bases between. CDR3 length: 17 amino acids. CDR3 nucleotide sequence: TGTGCCACCAGCAGTTTAAGTGGTGGGAAATTAGGTGAAAAACTGTTTTTT. As protein: CATSSLSGGKLGEKLFF.

This chain links TRBV2 with TRBJ2-6; D gene uncertain. CDR3 length: 16 amino acids. Germline lookup yields CDR1 SNHLY and CDR2 FYNNEI. The V gene lost 6 bases and the J gene lost 0 bases, with 12 bases spanning the gap. This CDR3 is CASSVHNLSGANVLTF. DNA for the CDR3: TGTGCCAGCAGCGTACATAATCTCTCTGGGGCCAACGTCCTGACTTTC.

With regard to this clone: Its ends do not fully match the called genes, so a read error is possible. The chain uses TRBV6-1 and TRBJ1-1; D possibly corresponds to TRBD1 (5 bases). CDR1 is MNHNS and CDR2 is SASEGT in the germline V gene. This CDR3 spans 13 amino acids. This chain's CDR3 is CASSGQFNTEASF. CDR3 in DNA: TGTGCCAGCAGTGGACAGTTTAACACTGAAGCTTCCTTT.

The chain couples TRBV5-1 to TRBJ2-7; D tentatively fits TRBD1 or TRBD2 (7 bases each). Trimming removed 2 bases from V and 6 bases from J, with 15 bases in between. Per the germline V gene, CDR1 is SGHRS and CDR2 is YFSETQ. The length of the CDR3 is 14 residues. Here the CDR3 reads CASSLQDREGEQYF. The CDR3 bases are TGCGCCAGCAGCTTACAAGACAGGGAGGGCGAGCAGTACTTC.

J is TRBJ1-2 and V is TRBV5-8, with D tentatively TRBD1 (6 bases). The V gene's germline CDR1 is SGHTS and CDR2 YDEGEE. V lost 1 base and J lost 8, with 15 bases in between. The CDR3 consists of 14 residues. The CDR3, as DNA: TGTGCCAGCAGCTTGAGATTACAGGGCGAAGGCTACACCTTC. Residues: CASSLRLQGEGYTF.

The chain joins TRBV5-4 to TRBJ2-5; D remains ambiguous. V was shortened by 2 bases and J by 2 bases, with 13 bases between the two germline ends. CDR3 length: 15 amino acids. The germline gives CDR1 SGHNT, CDR2 YYREEE (reference sequence). The CDR3 sequence: CASSFFGRTQETQYF. CDR3 coding DNA: TGTGCCAGCAGCTTTTTCGGGCGCACGCAAGAGACCCAGTACTTC.

The V gene is TRBV28, the J gene TRBJ2-7; the D call may be TRBD1 or TRBD2 (5 bases each). Germline V gene sequence: CDR1 MDHEN, CDR2 SYDVKM. Trimming stripped 5 bases from V and 4 bases from J, with 18 bases between. The CDR3 spans 15 residues. The CDR3 nucleotides read TGTGCCAGCAGTCGTCCAGGGTTTGGACTTTACGAGCAGTACTTC. It translates to CASSRPGFGLYEQYF.

This chain joins TRBV5-4 and TRBJ1-2; tentative D call: TRBD1 (6 bases). Deletions cut 6 bases from V and 8 bases from J, with 11 bases between. The germline V gene encodes CDR1 SGHNT and CDR2 YYREEE (reference sequence). The CDR3 sequence is 11 residues long. CDR3 sequence: CASKGDGGYTF. The CDR3 DNA is TGTGCCAGCAAGGGGGATGGAGGCTACACCTTC.

This sequence joins TRBV9 and TRBJ2-1; the D gene is possibly TRBD1 (6 bases). Trimming took off 0 bases at V and 1 base at J, with 11 bases between the two ends. Germline V gene lookup returns CDR1 SGDLS and CDR2 YYNGEE. The length of the CDR3 is 16 residues. The CDR3 region has the DNA TGTGCCAGCAGCGTAGGGGGGACACGTTCCTACAATGAGCAGTTCTTC. Its translation: CASSVGGTRSYNEQFF.

This clone has more than one count but fewer than ten. The chain joins TRBV6-1 to TRBJ2-6; TRBD1 matches 8 bases. The germline CDR1 and CDR2 sequences are MNHNS and SASEGT. The CDR3 totals 20 residues. Trimming took 3 bases from V and 4 from J; bases not matched to a gene: 17. CDR3 coding DNA: TGTGCCAGCAGTGATTTCCCCTTTGAGACAGGGGAACGAGGGGCCAACGTCCTGACTTTC. Residues: CASSDFPFETGERGANVLTF.

This chain links TRBV6-6 with TRBJ1-1; D is perhaps TRBD1 (6 bases). Germline CDR1 reads MNHNY; CDR2 reads SVGAGI (reference sequence). Trimming stripped 6 bases from V and 4 bases from J, with 21 bases between. The CDR3 totals 16 residues. The CDR3 DNA is TGTGCCAGCAGCCCCGGGGGGGCGCGCCTTAGCACTGAAGCTTTCTTT. It specifies CASSPGGARLSTEAFF.

This chain connects TRBV30 to TRBJ2-3; 12 bases align to TRBD2. The CDR3 consists of 16 residues. V was clipped by 1 base and J by 6 bases; unmatched bases: 8. CDR1 GTSNPN and CDR2 SVGIG come from the germline V gene (reference sequence). CDR3 residues: CAWSAQLAGGMDTQYF. Written as DNA, the CDR3 is TGTGCCTGGAGTGCCCAACTAGCGGGGGGTATGGATACGCAGTATTTT.

The rearrangement links TRBV27 to TRBJ2-3; TRBD2 matches 9 bases. Germline trimming cut 5 bases from V and 4 bases from J; bases unmatched to any gene: 4. The CDR3 consists of 14 residues. Germline V lookup: CDR1 MNHEY, CDR2 SMNVEV (reference sequence). The CDR3 region has the DNA TGTGCCAGCAGTAGGCGGGAGGGCGCAGATACGCAGTATTTT. This encodes CASSRREGADTQYF.

The rearrangement joins TRBV7-9 to TRBJ2-1; no firm D call. Trimming pared 5 bases from V and 9 bases from J, leaving 11 bases between. CDR3 length: 12 residues. CDR1 is SEHNR and CDR2 is FQNEAQ in the germline V gene (reference sequence). Here the CDR3 reads CASSPDWGEQFF. CDR3 coding DNA: TGTGCCAGCAGCCCTGACTGGGGTGAGCAGTTCTTC.

This clone is labeled medium-sized. The chain has TRBV6-5 and TRBJ1-2; D might be TRBD1 (5 bases). V lost 0 bases and J 4 bases, leaving 15 bases between the germline ends. CDR3 length: 16 amino acids. Per the germline V gene, CDR1 is MNHEY and CDR2 is SVGAGI. CDR3 in amino acids: CASSYSRTGGGYGYTF. CDR3 sequence (DNA): TGTGCCAGCAGTTACTCGAGAACCGGGGGGGGCTATGGCTACACCTTC.

The chain combines TRBV5-1 with TRBJ2-5, with 8 positions matching TRBD1. The germline V gene encodes CDR1 SGHRS and CDR2 YFSETQ. This CDR3 is 13 amino acids long. J gave up 4 bases and V 3 bases, and 2 bases lay outside the gene matches. CDR3 sequence: CASSSDRGETQYF. The CDR3 DNA sequence: TGCGCCAGCAGCTCCGACAGGGGAGAGACCCAGTACTTC.

The CDR3 nucleotides are TGCAGTGCAAAAGCTAACTATGGCTACACCTTC. It codes for CSAKANYGYTF. V and J are TRBV20-1 and TRBJ1-2; D unclear. Trimming left V 6 bases short and J 0 bases short, with 5 bases between. Germline V gene data show CDR1 as DFQATT and CDR2 as SNEGSKA (reference sequence). The CDR3 spans 11 residues.

This chain connects TRBV19 to TRBJ2-2, with D tentatively TRBD2 (7 bases). The CDR3 has 13 amino acids. The V end was cut by 8 bases, the J end by 6 bases, with 13 bases between. Germline CDR1 is LNHDA and CDR2 is SQIVND (reference sequence). CDR3 DNA sequence: TGTGCCAGTGGAGGGGGGGTCCCCGGGGAGCTGTTTTTT. This encodes CASGGGVPGELFF.

CDR3 residues: CASSVGGQNSGNTIYF. The CDR3 DNA sequence: TGTGCCAGCAGCGTAGGGGGACAGAACTCCGGAAACACCATATATTTT. The chain joins TRBV9 to TRBJ1-3; 7 bases align to TRBD1. Germline CDR1 SGDLS, CDR2 YYNGEE. Unmatched junction bases numbered 7, after V lost 0 bases and J lost 4 bases. This CDR3 is built from 16 residues.